These 11 T cell receptor beta chains share one sample of origin, sequenced in a study of regulatory T cells in long-lasting Graves disease (dated by TCRdb to the early 2020s). The time point label here, explained by the study, means: newly diagnosed GD, antithyroid drugs for less than 3 months. RNA was extracted from PBMCs in TRIzol for both TCR sequencing and RNA sequencing. The protocol used for the library was multiplex PCR. TCRdb lists the instrument as Illumina HiSeq 4000. CDR3 regions were amplified by Arm-PCR with iRepertoire HTBI primers to construct TCR beta libraries. Using fastp at Q25 and MiXCR, TCRdb reprocessed the public reads and kept productive beta chains. Each record represents a unique CDR3 protein, reported with the most common genes and DNA among its rows. For this sample the table gives some 340,000 distinct CDR3 sequences, of which 12% were detected only once. The ten biggest clones cover under 20% of the sample.

The same data also contributed to another study, on T cells in Graves' hyperthyroidism and ophthalmopathy.

The source material was peripheral blood mononuclear cells (PBMCs), sampled at new diagnosis, from a patient treated with antithyroid drugs. The origin of the receptors is a woman younger than 35 with Graves disease. Donor details come from another sample of the same person, matched by shared clones.

This clonotype has at least ten counts. This chain connects TRBV13 to TRBJ1-6, with TRBD1 matching 9 bases. There are 15 residues in the CDR3. The germline V gene encodes CDR1 PRHDT and CDR2 FYEKMQ (reference sequence). The trim removed 5 bases at V and 9 bases at J, leaving 8 bases unmatched. The CDR3 loop reads CASSAGQGLGSPLHF. As DNA, the CDR3 is TGTGCCAGCAGCGCGGGACAGGGATTAGGTTCACCCCTCCACTTT.

In this sample, this clonotype turned up a few times. The chain has TRBV9 and TRBJ2-5; 9 bases align to TRBD2. The V and J ends lost 6 bases and 1 base, in that order; junction bases with no gene match: 4. CDR3 size: 14 residues. CDR1 and CDR2 (germline): SGDLS, YYNGEE. The CDR3 DNA is TGTGCCAGCACCCTTAGCGGGAGCCAAGAGACCCAGTACTTC. Protein sequence: CASTLSGSQETQYF.

Points on this clonotype: A much larger clone lies a single base off, so this may be a read error. The chain combines TRBV6-2 or TRBV6-3 with TRBJ2-3, with 11 bases lining up with TRBD2. This CDR3 has 16 residues. Germline V gene lookup returns CDR1 MNHEY and CDR2 SVGEGT. V shed 9 bases and J 5 bases; nucleotides not matched to a gene: 13. As DNA, the CDR3 is TGTGCCAGAACCACTGGACTAGCGGGCCTCCTAGATACGCAGTATTTT. Protein sequence: CARTTGLAGLLDTQYF.

The rearrangement uses TRBV18 and TRBJ2-5, with 9 bases matching TRBD2. The CDR3 loop spans 16 amino acids. After removal of 2 bases from V and 5 bases from J, the junction contained 9 bases not matched to a gene. Germline V gene sequence: CDR1 KGHSH, CDR2 LQKENI. The CDR3 DNA sequence: TGTGCCAGCTCACCAGGACTAGCGTCGCGTTCGGAGACCCAGTACTTC. Encoded protein: CASSPGLASRSETQYF. Variable domain in full (rest from reference TRBV18 and TRBJ2-5): NAGVMQNPRHLVRRRGQEARLRCSPMKGHSHVYWYRQLPEEGLKFMVYLQKENIIDESGMPKERFSAEFPKEGPSILRIQQVVRGDSAAYFCASSPGLASRSETQYFGPGTRLLVL.

The chain uses TRBV7-3 and TRBJ2-1; D call uncertain. Trimming stripped 5 bases from V and 2 bases from J, with 7 bases between. The CDR3 extends over 13 amino acids. The germline V gene encodes CDR1 SGHTA and CDR2 FQGTGA. CDR3 in amino acids: CASSQEAYNEQFF. CDR3 sequence (DNA): TGTGCCAGCAGCCAAGAGGCCTACAATGAGCAGTTCTTC.

This clonotype was seen a few times. This sequence joins TRBV19 and TRBJ2-7, with a possible D match to TRBD2 (5 bases). V was clipped by 5 bases and J by 3 bases, with 20 bases between them. The CDR3 spans 16 residues. CDR1 is LNHDA and CDR2 is SQIVND in the germline V gene (reference sequence). The DNA of the CDR3 is TGTGCCAGTAGTCCCCCCTCCGGGATCCCTTTCTACGAGCAGTACTTC. Translation gives CASSPPSGIPFYEQYF.

The CDR3 loop is CASSQGVRDRADYNEQFF. As DNA, the CDR3 is TGTGCCAGCTCCCAGGGGGTGCGGGACAGGGCGGACTACAATGAGCAGTTCTTC. The gene calls are TRBV6-1 and TRBJ2-1; 9 positions agree with TRBD1. Germline V gene data show CDR1 as MNHNS and CDR2 as SASEGT. The CDR3 consists of 18 residues. V shed 8 bases and J 3 bases; nucleotides not matched to a gene: 17.

This clonotype was detected many times. This chain uses TRBV7-9 with TRBJ2-1; 9 positions match TRBD2. The germline gives CDR1 SEHNR, CDR2 FQNEAQ (reference sequence). With 5 bases clipped from V and 4 bases from J, the junction kept 9 bases outside the gene matches. The length of the CDR3 is 16 residues. The CDR3 here is CASSPIAGATYNEQFF. The CDR3 nucleotides read TGTGCCAGCAGCCCCATAGCGGGGGCCACTTACAATGAGCAGTTCTTC.

This clonotype was counted at least ten times. The V and J genes are TRBV7-9 and TRBJ2-3; the match to TRBD1 covers 9 bases. The V segment lost 3 bases and the J segment 4 bases; nucleotides outside the gene matches: 8. Germline assignment: CDR1 SEHNR and CDR2 FQNEAQ (reference sequence). CDR3 size: 16 residues. The CDR3 sequence is CASSLAPGQGPDTQYF. In DNA, the CDR3 is TGTGCCAGCAGCTTGGCACCGGGACAGGGCCCAGATACGCAGTATTTT.

This clonotype was detected ten times or more. The CDR3 spells CASSSDRDDEKLFF. The CDR3 DNA sequence: TGTGCCAGCAGCTCGGACAGGGACGACGAAAAACTGTTTTTT. The chain combines TRBV2 with TRBJ1-4, with TRBD1 identical over 8 bases. The CDR3 covers 14 residues. Per germline, CDR1 SNHLY and CDR2 FYNNEI. V was pared by 6 bases and J by 8 bases, with 8 bases of the junction left unmatched. Full variable domain (missing parts from reference TRBV2 and TRBJ1-4): EPEVTQTPSHQVTQMGQEVILRCVPISNHLYFYWYRQILGQKVEFLVSFYNNEISEKSEIFDDQFSVERPDGSNFTLKIRSTKLEDSAMYFCASSSDRDDEKLFFGSGTQLSVL.

V gene TRBV6-1 combines with J gene TRBJ2-3, with a possible D match to TRBD2 (5 bases). CDR1 and CDR2 from the germline V gene are MNHNS and SASEGT. V was cut by 7 bases and J by 3 bases, with 14 bases left in between. The CDR3 runs 14 residues. CDR3 in DNA: TGTGCCAGCACATCCGCCACGGGGACAGATACGCAGTATTTT. It specifies CASTSATGTDTQYF.